This TCR beta chain originates from a study of breast tumors, draining lymph nodes, adjacent tissues. Samples came from axillary lymph nodes draining the breast cancer. TCRdb used MiXCR to reprocess the multiplex PCR reads, holding one entry per CDR3 protein. The sample has 150,000 to 200,000 distinct CDR3 sequences, about 33% seen once; the top ten hold around 3.5%. Trimming stripped 1 base from V and 8 bases from J, with 14 bases between. This CDR3 has 15 amino acids. Germline CDR1 LNHDA, CDR2 SQIVND (reference sequence). Study conclusions and caveats: Luminal-like breast cancer showed significantly greater tumor-nontumor repertoire similarity than basal-like breast cancer did. Data fit most tumor T cells coming from lymph node, expanding in tumor. Tumor repertoires ranked between lymph nodes and nontumor tissue in diversity, with V and J gene preferences. That most tumor T cells come from lymph nodes remained unproven.

There are many counts of this clonotype. Its antigen is undetermined. The material sequenced was axillary lymph node tissue. The rearrangement uses TRBV19 and TRBJ1-4, with no clear D. The sequence derives from a female donor with breast cancer. Some clones in this sample may be carry-over from other donors' samples. In DNA form, the CDR3 reads TGTGCCAGTAGTATAGGCGGCACCTCTGGGGAAAAACTGTTTTTT. Protein product: CASSIGGTSGEKLFF.